This T cell receptor beta chain was documented in a study of blood T cell repertoires in COVID-19. In the study overall: Samples taken during acute and convalescent COVID-19 were collected in the United States, Italy and Spain.

CDR3 length equals 15 residues. After removal of 3 bases from V and 3 bases from J, the junction contained 7 bases not matched to a gene. CDR1 SGHTA and CDR2 FQGNSA come from the germline V gene. In the original processing: Nucleated cell counts were estimated from reference gene primer amplification. Method: immunoSEQ multiplex PCR; TCRdb's copy keeps in-frame clones and lacks some. The DNA gave D and trimming, while V, J and clone size come from that table. This sample has 200,000 to 250,000 clones; roughly 86% occur once, and the top ten carry 9% to 15%. The specimen sequenced was peripheral blood. The chain combines TRBV7-2 with TRBJ1-2; TRBD1 matches at 7 bases. The TCR originated in a man older than 75 with acute or convalescent COVID-19. The CDR3: CASSFGTEKYYGYTF. CDR3 nucleotides: TGTGCCAGCAGCTTTGGGACAGAAAAATACTATGGCTACACCTTC.